This TCR beta chain was sequenced during a study of CD8 T cells in ankylosing spondylitis. Turning to this clonotype: The antigen remains undetermined.

Study results and caveats: Disease-linked clones reportedly concentrated significantly in matched ankylosing spondylitis synovial fluid. Disease-linked clones, CD8+, were relatively rare in peripheral blood. There was a TCR beta motif, made of several highly homologous variants, that appeared characteristic of ankylosing spondylitis blood.

The CDR3 runs 14 residues. V was clipped by 4 bases and J by 7 bases; unmatched bases: 9. The V gene's germline CDR1 is MNHNS and CDR2 SASEGT. In making TCR beta libraries, quantitative 5'-RACE with molecular barcodes was used. TCRdb re-derived calls from the 5' RACE reads in MiXCR, one entry per CDR3 protein. The sample includes more than 200,000 distinct CDR3 sequences, under 30% of them seen just once. Sequencing was performed on blood, either unsorted or a sorted T cell fraction (not recorded which). This receptor was obtained from a male donor with ankylosing spondylitis or in good health (not recorded which). The chain has TRBV6-1 and TRBJ1-2, with 7 bases that match TRBD1. DNA for the CDR3: TGTGCCAGCAGTGGCAACAGGGGTCTGGGTGGCTACACCTTC. This encodes CASSGNRGLGGYTF.